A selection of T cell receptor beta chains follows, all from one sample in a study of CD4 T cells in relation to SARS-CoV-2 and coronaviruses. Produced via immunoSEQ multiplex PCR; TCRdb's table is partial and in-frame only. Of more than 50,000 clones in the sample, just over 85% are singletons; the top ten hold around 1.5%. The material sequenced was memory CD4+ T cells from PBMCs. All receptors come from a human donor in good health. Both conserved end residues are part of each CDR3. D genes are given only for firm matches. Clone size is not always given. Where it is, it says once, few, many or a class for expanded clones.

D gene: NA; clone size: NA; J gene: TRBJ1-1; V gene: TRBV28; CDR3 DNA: TGTGCCAGCAGCTCTCCGGGGCAGCCCTCGTCTGGAGCTTTCTTT; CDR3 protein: CASSSPGQPSSGAFF
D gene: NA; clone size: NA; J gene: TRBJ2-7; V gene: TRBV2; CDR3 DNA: TGTGCCAGCAGCCTTCAGGGCTCCTACGAGCAGTACTTC; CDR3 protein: CASSLQGSYEQYF
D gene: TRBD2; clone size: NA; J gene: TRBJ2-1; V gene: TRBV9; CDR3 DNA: TGTGCCAGCGGGACTAGCGGGAGCTCCTACAATGAGCAGTTCTTC; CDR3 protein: CASGTSGSSYNEQFF
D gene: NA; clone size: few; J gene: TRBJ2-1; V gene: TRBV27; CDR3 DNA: TGTGCCAGCAGGCCCCGGGCCCAATACAATGAGCAGTTCTTC; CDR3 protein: CASRPRAQYNEQFF
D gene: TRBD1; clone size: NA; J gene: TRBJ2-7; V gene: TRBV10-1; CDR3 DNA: TGCGCCAGCAGTGATAACAGGGGGCAGGTCGGCGAGCAGTACTTC; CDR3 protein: CASSDNRGQVGEQYF
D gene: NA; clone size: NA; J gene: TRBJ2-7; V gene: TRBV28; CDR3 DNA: TGTGCCAGCAGTTCCTCTAGGGAGCAGTACTTC; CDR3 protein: CASSSSREQYF
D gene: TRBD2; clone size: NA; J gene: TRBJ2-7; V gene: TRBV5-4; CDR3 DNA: TGTGCCAGCAGCCTGAATAGCGGGATATTCTACGAGCAGTACTTC; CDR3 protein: CASSLNSGIFYEQYF
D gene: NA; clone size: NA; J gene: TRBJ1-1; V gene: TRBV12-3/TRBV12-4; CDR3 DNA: TGTGCCAGCAGGAAAAGCGAGAGCACTGAAGCTTTCTTT; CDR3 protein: CASRKSESTEAFF
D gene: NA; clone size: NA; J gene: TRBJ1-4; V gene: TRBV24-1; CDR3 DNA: TGTGCCACCAGTGGGGGACACCTGAATGAAAAACTGTTTTTT; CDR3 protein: CATSGGHLNEKLFF
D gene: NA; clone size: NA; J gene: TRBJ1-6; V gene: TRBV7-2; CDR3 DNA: TGTGCCAGCAGCACGAACCCTCTACCCGGGTCCCTCCACTTT; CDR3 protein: CASSTNPLPGSLHF
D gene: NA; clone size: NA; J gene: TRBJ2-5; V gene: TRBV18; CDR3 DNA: TGTGCCAGCTCACCGGGACAACAAGAGACCCAGTACTTC; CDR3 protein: CASSPGQQETQYF
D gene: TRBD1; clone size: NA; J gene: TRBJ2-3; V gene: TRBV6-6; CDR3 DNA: TGTGCCAGCAGCTCCGGACAGGGGAGCACAGATACGCAGTATTTT; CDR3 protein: CASSSGQGSTDTQYF
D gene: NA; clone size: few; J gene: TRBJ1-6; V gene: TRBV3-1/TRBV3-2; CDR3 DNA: TGTGCCAGCAGCCAAGTTGGGCAGGGGACTTCACCCCTCCACTTT; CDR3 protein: CASSQVGQGTSPLHF
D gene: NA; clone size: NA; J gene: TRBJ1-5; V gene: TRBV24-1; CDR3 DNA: TGTGCCACCAGTGAGTCTAGAAGCAATCAGCCCCAGCATTTT; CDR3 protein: CATSESRSNQPQHF
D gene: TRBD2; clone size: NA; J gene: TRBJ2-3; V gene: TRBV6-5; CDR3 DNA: TGTGCCAGCACCGAAGGGACTACACGCACAGATACGCAGTATTTT; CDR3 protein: CASTEGTTRTDTQYF
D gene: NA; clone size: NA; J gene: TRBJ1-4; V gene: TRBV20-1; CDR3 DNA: TGCAGTGCTAGTATCACGGGGTCGAAAAATGAAAAACTGTTTTTT; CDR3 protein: CSASITGSKNEKLFF
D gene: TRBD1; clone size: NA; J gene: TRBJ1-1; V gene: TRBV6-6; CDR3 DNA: TGTGCCAGCAGAGCGGACAGGGGGCTGACTGAAGCTTTCTTT; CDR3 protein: CASRADRGLTEAFF
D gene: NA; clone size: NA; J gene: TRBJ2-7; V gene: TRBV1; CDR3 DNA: TGCACCAGCAGCCCCCGGACTAGCGATCTACTCTACGAGCAGTACTTC; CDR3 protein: CTSSPRTSDLLYEQYF
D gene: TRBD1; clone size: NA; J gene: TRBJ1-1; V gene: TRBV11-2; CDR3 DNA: TGTGCCAGCAGCTCCCCCCGGGACAGAGGGCTGCGAGCTTTCTTT; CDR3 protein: CASSSPRDRGLRAFF
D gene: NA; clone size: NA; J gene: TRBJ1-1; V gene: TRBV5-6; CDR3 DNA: TGTGCCAGCAGCTTGGCTTGGAGGACTGAAGCTTTCTTT; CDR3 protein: CASSLAWRTEAFF
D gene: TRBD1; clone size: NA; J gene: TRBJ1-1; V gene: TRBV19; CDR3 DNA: TGTGCCAGTAGTTGGAACAGGGGGTTCACTGAAGCTTTCTTT; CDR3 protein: CASSWNRGFTEAFF
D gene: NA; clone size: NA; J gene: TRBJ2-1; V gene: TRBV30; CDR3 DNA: TGTGCCTGGACCGCCGGGAGAAGGTACAATGAGCAGTTCTTC; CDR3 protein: CAWTAGRRYNEQFF
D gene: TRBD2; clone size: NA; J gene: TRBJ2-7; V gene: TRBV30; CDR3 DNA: TGTGCCTGGAGTGCCGGACTAGCGGGAGTAACACGCTCGTACTTC; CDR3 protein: CAWSAGLAGVTRSYF
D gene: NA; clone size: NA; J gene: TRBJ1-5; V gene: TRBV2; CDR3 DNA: TGTGCCAGCAGTACTACAGGGTCGGGGCAGCCCCAGCATTTT; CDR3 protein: CASSTTGSGQPQHF
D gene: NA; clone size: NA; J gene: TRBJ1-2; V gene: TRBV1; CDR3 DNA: TGCACCAGCAGCCGGGACAGGGCCAACTATGGCTACACCTTC; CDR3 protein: CTSSRDRANYGYTF
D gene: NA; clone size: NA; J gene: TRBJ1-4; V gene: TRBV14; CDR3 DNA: TGTGCCAGCAGTGGGACATTGAGTGAAAAACTGTTTTTT; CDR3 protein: CASSGTLSEKLFF
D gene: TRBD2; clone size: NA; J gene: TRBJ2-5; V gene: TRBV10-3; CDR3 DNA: TGTGCCACCGCCGCGGGGGGTAGGGCCCAGTACTTC; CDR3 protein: CATAAGGRAQYF
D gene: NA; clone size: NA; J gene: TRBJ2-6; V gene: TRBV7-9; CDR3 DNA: TGTGCCAGCAGCCTGCGGGCGGGCGGGGCCAACGTCCTGACTTTC; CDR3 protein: CASSLRAGGANVLTF
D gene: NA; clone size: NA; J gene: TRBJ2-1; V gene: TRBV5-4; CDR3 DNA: TGTGCCAGCAGCTTGTTGCGGGAGCAGTTCTTC; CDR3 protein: CASSLLREQFF
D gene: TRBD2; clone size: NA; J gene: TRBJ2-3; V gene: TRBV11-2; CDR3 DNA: TGTGCCAGCAGCATTACCCGGACTAGCGGAGATACGCAGTATTTT; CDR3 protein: CASSITRTSGDTQYF
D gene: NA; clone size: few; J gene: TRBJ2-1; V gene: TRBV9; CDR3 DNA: TGTGCCAGCAGCTCACCCAGTGGGGATAATGAGCAGTTCTTC; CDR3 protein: CASSSPSGDNEQFF
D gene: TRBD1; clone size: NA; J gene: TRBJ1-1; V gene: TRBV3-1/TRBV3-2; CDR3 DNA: TGTGCCAGCAGCCAAGTTGGGACAGGGGAGTCTTTCTTT; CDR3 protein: CASSQVGTGESFF
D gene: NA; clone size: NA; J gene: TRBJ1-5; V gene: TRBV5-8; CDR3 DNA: TGTGCCAGCAGCTTTAGAGGACAGTACAATCAGCCCCAGCATTTT; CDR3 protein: CASSFRGQYNQPQHF
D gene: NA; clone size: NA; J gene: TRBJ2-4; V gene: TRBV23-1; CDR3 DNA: TGCGCCAGCAGTCGAAAAAAAAGGGTGGCCAAAAACATTCAGTACTTC; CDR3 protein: CASSRKKRVAKNIQYF
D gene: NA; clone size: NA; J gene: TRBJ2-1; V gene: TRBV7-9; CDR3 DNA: TGTGCCAGCAGCTGGCCACAGGGCAATGAGCAGTTCTTC; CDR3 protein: CASSWPQGNEQFF
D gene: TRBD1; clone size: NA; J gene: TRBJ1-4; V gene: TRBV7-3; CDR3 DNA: TGTGCCAGCAGGCCCGACAGGGTGGGAGAAAAACTGTTTTTT; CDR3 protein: CASRPDRVGEKLFF